A single sample is the source of the 3 T cell receptor beta chains below, sequenced in a study of technical replicates of blood from a few donors. Assay: immunoSEQ multiplex PCR; the TCRdb copy retains only in-frame clones and omits some. The data contain 45,000 to 65,000 clones, about 95% of them singletons. The sample taken for sequencing was PBMCs. The receptors were sampled from a human donor in good health. Some clones in this sample may be carry-over from other donors' samples.

The gene calls are TRBV9 and TRBJ1-1; D is uncertain. CDR3 length: 13 amino acids. The V gene's germline CDR1 is SGDLS and CDR2 YYNGEE. V was shortened by 4 bases and J by 8 bases, with 15 bases between the two germline ends. CDR3 DNA sequence: TGTGCCAGCAGCCCCGCGGCGTCGGGGGAAGCTTTCTTT. Its protein product is CASSPAASGEAFF.

This chain links TRBV5-1 with TRBJ1-1, with D possibly TRBD1 on 6 matching bases. The CDR3 spans 16 residues. V gave up 4 bases and J gave up 2 bases, with 18 bases separating them. From germline, CDR1 is SGHRS and CDR2 YFSETQ. DNA of the CDR3: TGCGCCAGCAGCCAAGATCCACCAGGGGTCAACACTGAAGCTTTCTTT. It codes for CASSQDPPGVNTEAFF.

The chain recombines TRBV7-2 with TRBJ1-5; 8 bases are a match to TRBD1. The CDR3 length is 15 residues. CDR1 and CDR2 from the germline V gene are SGHTA and FQGNSA. Germline trimming cut 1 base from V and 1 base from J; bases unmatched to any gene: 0. CDR3 loop: CASSLGTGSNQPQHF. The CDR3 DNA reads as TGTGCCAGCAGCTTAGGGACAGGGAGCAATCAGCCCCAGCATTTT.